The sequence of this TCR beta chain was determined in a study of blood T cells in healthy people across ages. Study conclusions and caveats: Long-lived donors carried more naive CD4+ cells and greater diversity than aged donors. Lack of knowledge of donor CMV status possibly confounded expanded clonotype changes. The fall in TCR beta diversity per million T cells was roughly linear with age.

This clonotype was recorded a few times. The antigen is unknown. This CDR3 comprises 14 residues. Germline CDR1 is SGHRS and CDR2 is YFSETQ. The germline V and J ends were trimmed by 0 bases and 4 bases, with 11 bases remaining between them. With a J-beta primer mix and a sample-barcoded 5' primer, a second PCR ran about 6 to 11 cycles. TCRdb used MiXCR to reprocess the 5' RACE reads, holding one entry per CDR3 protein. Among around 1,000,000 distinct CDR3 sequences listed, about 25% were seen once. The data also belong to a second study, concerning T cells of mothers and their children. That study adds: Samples came from a few healthy Caucasian mothers and their six children.

The rearrangement links TRBV5-1 to TRBJ2-7; tentatively, D is TRBD2 (5 bases). The sequenced material came from blood. This TCR derives from a girl aged 2 to 9 in good health. The CDR3 bases are TGCGCCAGCAGCTTGGTTTGGGGAGCTTACGAGCAGTACTTC. It encodes CASSLVWGAYEQYF. Complete variable domain (other parts from reference TRBV5-1 and TRBJ2-7): KAGVTQTPRYLIKTRGQQVTLSCSPISGHRSVSWYQQTPGQGLQFLFEYFSETQRNKGNFPGRFSGRQFSNSRSEMNVSTLELGDSALYLCASSLVWGAYEQYFGPGTRLTVT.